This T cell receptor (beta chain) was captured by sequencing in a study of T cell responses to AZD1222 COVID-19 vaccine. The CDR3 has 16 residues. Trimming stripped 3 bases from V and 0 bases from J, with 11 bases between. Germline lookup yields CDR1 LNHDA and CDR2 SQIVND (reference sequence). Libraries were prepared by immunoSEQ multiplex PCR; TCRdb keeps only in-frame clonotypes and omits some of them. The sample lists some 110,000 clones, about nine tenths seen once, with roughly 4.5% in the top ten. This clonotype was sampled from an adult in good health. J is TRBJ2-2 and V is TRBV19; perhaps TRBD2 as D (5 bases). Sequencing was performed on peripheral blood, taken on day 0 of AZD1222 vaccination. This CDR3 is CASSIYPGSNTGELFF. The CDR3 DNA is TGTGCCAGTAGTATCTACCCGGGATCGAACACCGGGGAGCTGTTTTTT.